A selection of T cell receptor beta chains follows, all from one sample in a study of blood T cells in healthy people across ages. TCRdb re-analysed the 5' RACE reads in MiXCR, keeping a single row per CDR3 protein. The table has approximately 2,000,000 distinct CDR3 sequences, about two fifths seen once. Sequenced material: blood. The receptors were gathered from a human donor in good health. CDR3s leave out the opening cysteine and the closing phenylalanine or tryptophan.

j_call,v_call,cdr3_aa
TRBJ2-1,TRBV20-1,SASDSGGYYNEQF
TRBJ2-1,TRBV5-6,ASSRSSNEQF
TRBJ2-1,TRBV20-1,SAPRRGGYNEQF
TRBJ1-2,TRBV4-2,ASSQDQSTNYGYT
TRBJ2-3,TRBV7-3,ASSPDPQRSTDTQY
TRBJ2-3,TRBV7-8,ASSEVVAGGTPRSTDTQY
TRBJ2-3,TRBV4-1,ASSQGKGGTDTQY
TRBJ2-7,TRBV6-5,ASSYYPLTSGGTYEQY
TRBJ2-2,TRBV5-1,ASRILTQGNTGELF
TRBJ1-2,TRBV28,ASRKPGLNYDYT
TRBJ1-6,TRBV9,ASSVTSSSYNSPLH
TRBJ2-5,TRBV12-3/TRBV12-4,ASYPGLKEETQY
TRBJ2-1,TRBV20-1,SASRRLSYNEQF
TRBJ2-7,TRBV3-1,TSSYGPLVTRGEQY
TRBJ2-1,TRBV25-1,ASSEPGTSYHNEQF
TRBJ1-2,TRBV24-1,ATSDLGQGRNYGYT
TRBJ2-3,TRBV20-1,SALAGAIGDTQY
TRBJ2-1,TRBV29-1,SGGQGEVNEQF
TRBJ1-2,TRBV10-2,ASSVLGDGVQPNYGYT
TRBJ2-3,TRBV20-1,SAAPLAVYTDTQY
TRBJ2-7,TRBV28,ASSPREGLY
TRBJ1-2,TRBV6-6,ASRGTEVGYT
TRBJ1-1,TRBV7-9,ASSLRGTVGTEAF
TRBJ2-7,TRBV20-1,RRPGQGAYEQY
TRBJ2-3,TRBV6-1,ASSELGQGYSVAGSDTQY
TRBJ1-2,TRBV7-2,ASSPGPSAQGANGYT
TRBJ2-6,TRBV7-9,ASSFDRGWVGANVLT
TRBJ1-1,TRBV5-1,ASSLWGLNTEAF
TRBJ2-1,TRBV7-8,ASRGLGTGDYNEQF
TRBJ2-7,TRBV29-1,SVGTQYARDELY
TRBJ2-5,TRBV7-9,ASSLGGGAGLY
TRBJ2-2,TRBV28,ASSTDREFGTGELF
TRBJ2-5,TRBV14,ASSQERGNLETQY
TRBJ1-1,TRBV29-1,SPQGPNTEAF
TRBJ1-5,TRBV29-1,SVRQGKGQPQH
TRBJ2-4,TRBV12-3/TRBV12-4,ASSTGTGYIQY
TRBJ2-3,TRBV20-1,SARDWGGDTQY
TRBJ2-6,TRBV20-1,SASRDSGANVLT
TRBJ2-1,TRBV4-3,ASSQASVGAGNEQF
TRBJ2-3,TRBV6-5,ASKIQVGGDTQY
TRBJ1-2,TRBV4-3,ASSQDNNRFYGYT
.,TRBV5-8,ASTIEALSYEQY
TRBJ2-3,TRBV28,ASRIGGSRTDTQY
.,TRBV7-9,ASSLTSNDEQY
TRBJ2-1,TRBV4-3,ASSQGSGGGAWNEQF
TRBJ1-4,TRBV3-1,ASSQGGSGNEKLF
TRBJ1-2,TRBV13,ASRENCGYT
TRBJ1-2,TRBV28,ASRQTGPQYGYT
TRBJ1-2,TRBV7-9,ASSLGQGRGGYT
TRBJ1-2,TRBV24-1,ATSDTGSPFYGYT
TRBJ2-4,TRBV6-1,ASSHRGSAKNIQY
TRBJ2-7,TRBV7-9,ASSGPVYPYEQY